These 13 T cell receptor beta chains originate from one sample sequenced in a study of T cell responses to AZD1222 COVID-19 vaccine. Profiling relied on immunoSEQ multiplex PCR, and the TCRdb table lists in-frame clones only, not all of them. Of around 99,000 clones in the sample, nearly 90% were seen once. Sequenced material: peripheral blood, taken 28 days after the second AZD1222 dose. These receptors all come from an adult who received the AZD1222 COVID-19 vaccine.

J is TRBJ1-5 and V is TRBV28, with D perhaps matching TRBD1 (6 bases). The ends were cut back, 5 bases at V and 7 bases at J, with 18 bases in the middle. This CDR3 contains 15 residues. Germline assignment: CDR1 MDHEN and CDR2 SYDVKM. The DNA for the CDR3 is TGTGCCAGCAGTCCCATTCGGGCAGGGGAACAGCCCCAGCATTTT. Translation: CASSPIRAGEQPQHF.

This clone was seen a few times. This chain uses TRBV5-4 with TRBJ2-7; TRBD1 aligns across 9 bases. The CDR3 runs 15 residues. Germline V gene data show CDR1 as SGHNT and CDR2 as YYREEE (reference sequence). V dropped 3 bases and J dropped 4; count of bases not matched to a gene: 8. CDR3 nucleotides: TGTGCCAGCAGCTCCCGGACAGGGGATCTGTACGAGCAGTACTTC. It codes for CASSSRTGDLYEQYF.

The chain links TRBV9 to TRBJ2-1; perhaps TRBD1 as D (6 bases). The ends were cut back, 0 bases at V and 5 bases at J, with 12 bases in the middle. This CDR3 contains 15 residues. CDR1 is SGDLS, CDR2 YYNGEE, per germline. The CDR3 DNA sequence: TGTGCCAGCAGCGTAGATGGACAGCCCGACAATGAGCAGTTCTTC. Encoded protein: CASSVDGQPDNEQFF.

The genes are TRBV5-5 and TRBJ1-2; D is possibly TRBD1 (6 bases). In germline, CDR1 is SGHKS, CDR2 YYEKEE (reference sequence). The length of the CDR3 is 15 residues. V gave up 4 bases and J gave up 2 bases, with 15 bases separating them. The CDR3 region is CASSPGGGSNYGYTF. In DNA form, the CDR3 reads TGTGCCAGCAGCCCCGGGGGCGGCAGCAACTATGGCTACACCTTC.

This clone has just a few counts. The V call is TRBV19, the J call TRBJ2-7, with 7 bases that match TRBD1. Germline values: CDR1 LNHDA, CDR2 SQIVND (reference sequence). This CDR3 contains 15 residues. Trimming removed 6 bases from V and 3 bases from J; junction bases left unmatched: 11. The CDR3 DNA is TGTGCCAGTAGCCCACCGGGGACAGTTGGCTACGAGCAGTACTTC. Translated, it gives CASSPPGTVGYEQYF.

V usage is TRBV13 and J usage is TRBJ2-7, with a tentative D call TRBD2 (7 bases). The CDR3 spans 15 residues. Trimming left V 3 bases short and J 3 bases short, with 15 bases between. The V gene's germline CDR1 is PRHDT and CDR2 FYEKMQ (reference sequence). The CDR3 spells CASSFTRGAYYEQYF. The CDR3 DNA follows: TGTGCCAGCAGCTTCACACGGGGGGCATACTACGAGCAGTACTTC.

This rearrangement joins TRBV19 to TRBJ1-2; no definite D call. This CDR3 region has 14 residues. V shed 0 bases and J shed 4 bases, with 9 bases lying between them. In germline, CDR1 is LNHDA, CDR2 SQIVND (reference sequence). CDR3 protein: CASSIDGLPYGYTF. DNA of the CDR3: TGTGCCAGTAGTATAGATGGGCTCCCCTATGGCTACACCTTC. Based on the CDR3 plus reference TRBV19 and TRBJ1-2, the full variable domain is DGGITQSPKYLFRKEGQNVTLSCEQNLNHDAMYWYRQDPGQGLRLIYYSQIVNDFQKGDIAEGYSVSREKKESFPLTVTSAQKNPTAFYLCASSIDGLPYGYTFGSGTRLTVV.

The CDR3 coding sequence is TGCGCCACCAAAGCGGACAGGCGGCGGGCGGATACGCAGTATTTT. Its protein is CATKADRRRADTQYF. The chain links TRBV5-1 to TRBJ2-3, with 7 bases that match TRBD1. There are 15 residues in the CDR3. The trim removed 9 bases at V and 6 bases at J, leaving 16 bases unmatched. CDR1 is SGHRS, CDR2 YFSETQ, per germline.

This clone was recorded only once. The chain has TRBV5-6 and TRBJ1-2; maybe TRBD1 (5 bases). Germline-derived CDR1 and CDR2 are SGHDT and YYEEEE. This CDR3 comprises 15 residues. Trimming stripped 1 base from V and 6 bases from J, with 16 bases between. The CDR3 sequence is CASSLRGPIGHGYTF. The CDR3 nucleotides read TGTGCCAGCAGCTTGAGGGGACCCATCGGGCATGGCTACACCTTC.

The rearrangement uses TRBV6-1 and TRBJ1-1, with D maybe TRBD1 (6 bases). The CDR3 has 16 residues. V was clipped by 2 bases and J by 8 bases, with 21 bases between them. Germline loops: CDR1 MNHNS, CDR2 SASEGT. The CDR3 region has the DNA TGTGCCAGCAGTGAACGAAACGAACAGGGTAAGACCGAAGCTTTCTTT. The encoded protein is CASSERNEQGKTEAFF.

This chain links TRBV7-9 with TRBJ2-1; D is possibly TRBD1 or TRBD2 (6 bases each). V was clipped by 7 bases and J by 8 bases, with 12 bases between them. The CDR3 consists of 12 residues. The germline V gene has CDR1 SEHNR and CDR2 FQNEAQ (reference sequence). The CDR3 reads CASIPGEDEQFF. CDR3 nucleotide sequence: TGTGCCAGCATTCCAGGGGAGGATGAGCAGTTCTTC.

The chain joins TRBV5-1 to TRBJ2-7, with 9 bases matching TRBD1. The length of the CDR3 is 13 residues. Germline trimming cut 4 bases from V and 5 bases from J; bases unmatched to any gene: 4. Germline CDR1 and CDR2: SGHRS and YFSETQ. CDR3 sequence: CASSVRDRDEQYF. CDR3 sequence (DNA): TGCGCCAGCAGCGTCCGGGACAGGGACGAGCAGTACTTC.

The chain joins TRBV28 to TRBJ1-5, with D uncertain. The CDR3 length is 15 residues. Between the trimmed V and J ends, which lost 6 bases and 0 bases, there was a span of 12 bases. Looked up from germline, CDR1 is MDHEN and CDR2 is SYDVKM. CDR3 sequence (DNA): TGTGCCAGCAGCCCCGACACCGCTAGCAATCAGCCCCAGCATTTT. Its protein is CASSPDTASNQPQHF.